This T cell receptor (beta chain) was recorded in a study of T cell repertoires in cytomegalovirus infection. The wider study: Public signatures in TCR beta pointed to CMV infection and matching HLA type.

A word on this clonotype: What it binds is not known.

After removal of 2 bases from V and 4 bases from J, the junction contained 4 bases not matched to a gene. In germline, CDR1 is SGHNT, CDR2 YENEEA. The CDR3 spans 15 residues. TCRdb re-called the reads through MiXCR, storing one row per CDR3 protein. Of hundreds of thousands of distinct CDR3 sequences listed, roughly 42% are singletons. This receptor was taken from a human donor in good health (CMV status not recorded). Some clones in this sample may be carry-over from other donors' samples. The sequenced sample was cultured PBMCs, obtained from culture after CMV antigen stimulation. This chain links TRBV11-3 with TRBJ2-1, with 8 bases aligning to TRBD1. CDR3 DNA: TGTGCCAGCAGCTTATACCGGACAGGGTACAATGAGCAGTTCTTC. Translating gives CASSLYRTGYNEQFF. Filled out from reference TRBV11-3 and TRBJ2-1, the complete variable domain reads EAGVVQSPRYKIIEKKQPVAFWCNPISGHNTLYWYLQNLGQGPELLIRYENEEAVDDSQLPKDRFSAERLKGVDSTLKIQPAELGDSAVYLCASSLYRTGYNEQFFGPGTRLTVL.